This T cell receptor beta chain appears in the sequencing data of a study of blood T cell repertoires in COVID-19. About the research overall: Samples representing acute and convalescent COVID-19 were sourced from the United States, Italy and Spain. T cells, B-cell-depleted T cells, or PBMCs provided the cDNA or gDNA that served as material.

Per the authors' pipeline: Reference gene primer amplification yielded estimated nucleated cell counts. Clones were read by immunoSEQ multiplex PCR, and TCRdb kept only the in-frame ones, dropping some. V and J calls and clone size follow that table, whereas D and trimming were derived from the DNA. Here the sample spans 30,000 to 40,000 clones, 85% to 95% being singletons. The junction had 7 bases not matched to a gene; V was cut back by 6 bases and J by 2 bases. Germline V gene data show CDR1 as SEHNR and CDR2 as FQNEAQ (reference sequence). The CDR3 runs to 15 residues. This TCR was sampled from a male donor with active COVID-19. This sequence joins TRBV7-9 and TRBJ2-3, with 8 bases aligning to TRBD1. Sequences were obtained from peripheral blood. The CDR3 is CASSRRQGSTDTQYF. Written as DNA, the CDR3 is TGTGCCAGCAGTAGAAGACAGGGGTCCACAGATACGCAGTATTTT.